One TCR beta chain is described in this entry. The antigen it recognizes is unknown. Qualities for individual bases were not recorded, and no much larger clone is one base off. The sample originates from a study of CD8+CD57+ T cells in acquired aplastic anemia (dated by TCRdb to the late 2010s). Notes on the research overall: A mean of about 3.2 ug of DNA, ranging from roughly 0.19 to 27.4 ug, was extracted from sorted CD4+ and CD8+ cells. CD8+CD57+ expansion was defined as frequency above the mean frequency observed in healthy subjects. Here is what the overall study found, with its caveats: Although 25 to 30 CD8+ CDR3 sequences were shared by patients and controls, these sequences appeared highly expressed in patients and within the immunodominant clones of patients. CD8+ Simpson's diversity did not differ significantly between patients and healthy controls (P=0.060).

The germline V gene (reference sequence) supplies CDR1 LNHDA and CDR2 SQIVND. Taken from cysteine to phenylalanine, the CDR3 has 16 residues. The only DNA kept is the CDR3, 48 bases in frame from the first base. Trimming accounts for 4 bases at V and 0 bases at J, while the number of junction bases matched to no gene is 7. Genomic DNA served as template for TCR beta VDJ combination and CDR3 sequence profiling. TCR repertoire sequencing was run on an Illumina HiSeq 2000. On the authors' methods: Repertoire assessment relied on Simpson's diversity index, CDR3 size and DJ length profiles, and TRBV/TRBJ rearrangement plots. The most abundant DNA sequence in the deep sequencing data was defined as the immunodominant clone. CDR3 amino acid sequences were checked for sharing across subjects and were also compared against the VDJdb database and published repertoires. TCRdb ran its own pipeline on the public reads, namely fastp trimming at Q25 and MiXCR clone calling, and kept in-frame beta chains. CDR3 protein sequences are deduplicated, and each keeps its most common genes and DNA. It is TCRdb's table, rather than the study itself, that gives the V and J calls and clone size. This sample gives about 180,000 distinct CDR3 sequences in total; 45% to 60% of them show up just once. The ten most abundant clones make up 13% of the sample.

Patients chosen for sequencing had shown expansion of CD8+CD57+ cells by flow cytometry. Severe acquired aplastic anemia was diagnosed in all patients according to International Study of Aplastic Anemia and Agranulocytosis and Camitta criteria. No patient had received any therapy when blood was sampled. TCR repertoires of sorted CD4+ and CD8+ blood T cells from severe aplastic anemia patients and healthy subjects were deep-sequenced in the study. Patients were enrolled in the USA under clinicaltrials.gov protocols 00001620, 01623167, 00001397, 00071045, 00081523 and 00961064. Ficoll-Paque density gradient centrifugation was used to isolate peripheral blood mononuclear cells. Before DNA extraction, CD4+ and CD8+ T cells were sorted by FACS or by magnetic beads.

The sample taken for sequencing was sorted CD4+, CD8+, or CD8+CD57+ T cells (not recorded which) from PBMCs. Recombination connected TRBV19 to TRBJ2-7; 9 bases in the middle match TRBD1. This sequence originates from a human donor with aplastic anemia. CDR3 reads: CASSSPDRGTSYEQYF. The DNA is TGTGCCAGTAGTAGCCCGGACAGGGGTACCTCCTACGAGCAGTACTTC.